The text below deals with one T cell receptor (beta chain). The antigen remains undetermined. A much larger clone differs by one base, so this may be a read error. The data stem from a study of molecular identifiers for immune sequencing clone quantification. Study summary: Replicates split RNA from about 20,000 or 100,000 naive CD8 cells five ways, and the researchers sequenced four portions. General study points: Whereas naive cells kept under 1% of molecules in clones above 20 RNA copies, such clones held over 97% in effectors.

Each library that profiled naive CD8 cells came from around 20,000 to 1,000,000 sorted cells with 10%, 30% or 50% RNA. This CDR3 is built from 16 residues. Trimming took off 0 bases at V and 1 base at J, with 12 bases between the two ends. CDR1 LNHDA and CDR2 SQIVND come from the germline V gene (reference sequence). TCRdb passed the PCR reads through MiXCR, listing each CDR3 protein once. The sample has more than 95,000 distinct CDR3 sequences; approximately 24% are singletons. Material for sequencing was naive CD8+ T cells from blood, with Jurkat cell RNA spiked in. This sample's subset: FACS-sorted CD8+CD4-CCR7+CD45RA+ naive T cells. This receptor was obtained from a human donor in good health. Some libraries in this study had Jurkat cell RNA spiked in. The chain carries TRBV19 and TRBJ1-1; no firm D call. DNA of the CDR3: TGTGCCAGTAGTATAGATCTGGTACTCCGGAACACTGAAGCTTTCTTT. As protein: CASSIDLVLRNTEAFF.